The 10 T cell receptor beta chains given below trace back to one sample, sequenced in a study of PD-L1 blockade in urothelial cancer. TCRdb's copy holds only in-frame clones and misses some; the assay was immunoSEQ multiplex PCR. The sample carries around 100,000 clones, roughly 87% recorded once. Stated time point: pretreatment peripheral blood. The sequenced sample was PBMCs, obtained around atezolizumab (anti-PD-L1) treatment. These receptors came from a man aged 55 to 69 with urothelial cancer.

The chain links TRBV9 to TRBJ2-3, with D maybe TRBD1 (6 bases). Trimming shortened V by 2 bases and J by 0 bases, and 13 bases separated the two germline ends. The germline CDR1 and CDR2 sequences are SGDLS and YYNGEE. The CDR3 contains 16 residues. The CDR3 loop reads CASSVVGQSSTDTQYF. Written as DNA, the CDR3 is TGTGCCAGCAGCGTGGTAGGACAGAGTAGCACAGATACGCAGTATTTT.

V is TRBV4-1 and J is TRBJ2-7, with D maybe TRBD1 (6 bases). The V gene lost 0 bases and the J gene lost 0 bases, with 18 bases spanning the gap. The CDR3 extends over 18 amino acids. The germline gives CDR1 MGHRA, CDR2 YSYEKL. Written as DNA, the CDR3 is TGCGCCAGCAGCCAAGATAGCCAGGGGTCCTTCCCCTCCTACGAGCAGTACTTC. It is translated as CASSQDSQGSFPSYEQYF.

The chain is built from TRBV19 and TRBJ2-7, with a tentative D call TRBD1 (7 bases). The V end was cut by 6 bases, the J end by 2 bases, with 17 bases between. CDR3 size: 15 residues. Per the germline V gene, CDR1 is LNHDA and CDR2 is SQIVND (reference sequence). CDR3 nucleotides: TGTGCCAGTAGCCCGGAGGGGGCGCAGGCCTACGAGCAGTACTTC. Protein: CASSPEGAQAYEQYF. Together with reference TRBV19 and TRBJ2-7, the CDR3 gives the full variable domain: DGGITQSPKYLFRKEGQNVTLSCEQNLNHDAMYWYRQDPGQGLRLIYYSQIVNDFQKGDIAEGYSVSREKKESFPLTVTSAQKNPTAFYLCASSPEGAQAYEQYFGPGTRLTVT.

This chain connects TRBV10-1 to TRBJ2-3; 8 bases are shared with TRBD1. Germline values: CDR1 WNHNN, CDR2 SYGVQD (reference sequence). Trimming at V came to 8 bases and at J to 3 bases, leaving 4 bases not matched to a gene. This CDR3 has 13 residues. This chain's CDR3 is CASQDRVTDTQYF. CDR3 nucleotides: TGCGCCAGCCAGGACAGGGTTACAGATACGCAGTATTTT.

This clone was recorded once. This chain uses TRBV5-1 with TRBJ2-7; D perhaps matches TRBD2 (6 bases). This CDR3 is built from 16 residues. Germline loops: CDR1 SGHRS, CDR2 YFSETQ. V shed 5 bases and J shed 2 bases, with 20 bases lying between them. Here the CDR3 reads CASRPRSAASAYEQYF. The CDR3, as DNA: TGCGCCAGCAGGCCGAGATCGGCAGCTAGCGCCTACGAGCAGTACTTC.

This clone was observed a handful of times. The V call is TRBV9, the J call TRBJ1-5, with TRBD1 matching over 7 bases. The CDR3 totals 15 residues. V was pared by 0 bases and J by 5 bases, with 5 bases of the junction left unmatched. Germline V gene sequence: CDR1 SGDLS, CDR2 YYNGEE. CDR3 DNA: TGTGCCAGCAGCGTAGGACAGGGCCTTGATCAGCCCCAGCATTTT. It encodes CASSVGQGLDQPQHF. The entire variable domain, with the rest obtained from reference TRBV9 and TRBJ1-5, is as follows: DSGVTQTPKHLITATGQRVTLRCSPRSGDLSVYWYQQSLDQGLQFLIQYYNGEERAKGNILERFSAQQFPDLHSELNLSSLELGDSALYFCASSVGQGLDQPQHFGDGTRLSIL.

V and J are TRBV4-3 and TRBJ2-7, with D unresolved. The V end was cut by 0 bases, the J end by 5 bases, with 11 bases between. This CDR3 spans 14 amino acids. Germline V CDR1 and CDR2: LGHNA, YSLEER. The DNA of the CDR3 is TGCGCCAGCAGCCAAGACTTGGGCAGTAACGAGCAGTACTTC. It is translated as CASSQDLGSNEQYF.

This clone was seen once. The V gene is TRBV6-1, the J gene TRBJ1-5, with unresolved D. Germline-derived CDR1 and CDR2 are MNHNS and SASEGT. The V and J ends lost 1 base and 7 bases respectively, with 14 bases between them. The CDR3 extends over 15 amino acids. DNA for the CDR3: TGTGCCAGCAGTGAAGATAAGGGATCGGGACAGCCCCAGCATTTT. Encoded protein: CASSEDKGSGQPQHF.

This rearrangement joins TRBV11-3 to TRBJ1-3; the D gene is possibly TRBD1 (6 bases). The germline CDR1 and CDR2 sequences are SGHNT and YENEEA. V lost 3 bases to trimming and J lost 0 bases, with 15 bases between them. The CDR3 runs 17 residues. The DNA for the CDR3 is TGTGCCAGCAGCTTCTCTTCCGGGACACTCTCTGGAAACACCATATATTTT. Protein product: CASSFSSGTLSGNTIYF.

This clone showed up just a few times. V usage is TRBV6-1 and J usage is TRBJ2-1; 7 nucleotides match TRBD2. V trimming: 7 bases; J trimming: 6 bases; junction bases outside the gene matches: 9. Germline V CDR1 and CDR2: MNHNS, SASEGT. The CDR3 length is 14 residues. The CDR3 reads CASNGGSGGNEQFF. CDR3 DNA: TGTGCCAGCAACGGAGGGTCGGGGGGCAATGAGCAGTTCTTC.